This T cell receptor (beta chain) came from a study of CD8+CD57+ T cells in acquired aplastic anemia. This CDR3 is 13 amino acids long. Germline V CDR1 and CDR2: SQVTM, ANQGSEA. The V gene end was trimmed by 8 bases and the J gene end by 3 bases; junction bases not matched to a gene: 7. This clonotype occurred many times. TCR beta VDJ combinations and CDR3 sequences were profiled from genomic DNA. TCRdb ran MiXCR on the reads and lists one entry per CDR3 protein. Of 160,000 or so distinct CDR3 sequences listed, 40% to 60% were seen once; the top ten hold 25% to 40%. Flow cytometry had shown expanded CD8+CD57+ cells in the patients chosen for sequencing.

This chain links TRBV29-1 with TRBJ2-7; 10 bases line up with TRBD1. The specimen was sorted CD4+, CD8+, or CD8+CD57+ T cells (not recorded which) from PBMCs. The sequence was obtained from a human donor with aplastic anemia. Here the CDR3 reads CSLPRDRGYEQYF. The CDR3 DNA follows: TGCAGCCTACCCCGGGACAGGGGCTACGAGCAGTACTTC.